Shown below are 4 T cell receptor beta chains from a single sample sequenced in a study of blood T cells in healthy people across ages. The authors ran a second PCR of about 7 to 12 cycles using a sample-barcoded 5' primer and a J-beta primer mix. Each CDR3 protein is one row after TCRdb ran MiXCR on the 5' RACE reads. The sample shows more than 800,000 distinct CDR3 sequences, less than 35% of them seen only once. Sequences were obtained from blood. These receptors all stem from a woman of 80 years or more in good health.

This clonotype was observed at least ten times. The chain recombines TRBV11-2 with TRBJ2-5; D call uncertain. Trimming cost V 5 bases and J 3 bases, with 10 bases left between them. CDR3 length: 13 amino acids. CDR1 is SGHAT and CDR2 is FQNNGV in the germline V gene. The CDR3 loop reads CASSPAAKETQYF. The CDR3 bases are TGTGCCAGCAGCCCGGCAGCCAAAGAGACCCAGTACTTC.

The J gene is TRBJ1-5, the V gene TRBV20-1; perhaps TRBD1 as D (5 bases). The CDR3 spans 15 residues. Germline V gene sequence: CDR1 DFQATT, CDR2 SNEGSKA (reference sequence). The CDR3 sequence is CSAKREWGGNQPQHF. CDR3 in DNA: TGCAGCGCAAAAAGGGAGTGGGGGGGCAATCAGCCCCAGCATTTT.

The rearrangement joins TRBV5-4 to TRBJ2-5, with 8 bases that match TRBD2. The DNA end is a closer match to TRBJ2-7, so the J assignment may be wrong. Per the germline V gene, CDR1 is SGHNT and CDR2 is YYREEE (reference sequence). There are 15 residues in the CDR3. The CDR3 sequence: CASSSWERGMIEQYF. CDR3 sequence (DNA): TGTGCCAGCAGCTCCTGGGAGCGGGGGATGATCGAGCAGTACTTC.

Many counts were recorded for this clonotype. The chain recombines TRBV11-2 with TRBJ2-6; D remains unclear. Germline V CDR1 and CDR2: SGHAT, FQNNGV. The CDR3 is 17 residues long. The V end was cut by 2 bases, the J end by 0 bases, with 11 bases between. The CDR3, as DNA: TGTGCCAGCAGCTTAAGTAGGTCTATCTCTGGGGCCAACGTCCTGACTTTC. It specifies CASSLSRSISGANVLTF.